A single sample gave rise to the 6 T cell receptor beta chains below, sequenced in a study of cytomegalovirus exposure and HLA in healthy donors. Amplification used 60 Vbeta primers and 13 Jbeta primers. The table came from immunoSEQ multiplex PCR; TCRdb's copy has only in-frame clones and leaves some out. The sample holds about 180,000 clones, about 82% seen once. Sequencing was performed on PBMCs. The receptors come from a man aged 18 to 30 in good health and CMV-seronegative.

The chain employs TRBV2 and TRBJ1-5, with D tentatively TRBD1 (6 bases). The CDR3 extends over 15 amino acids. The V end lost 1 base, the J end lost 6 bases, and 13 bases lay between the germline ends. Germline V CDR1 and CDR2: SNHLY, FYNNEI. The CDR3 region has the DNA TGTGCCAGCAGTGAAGTGGGAAGCAGGGGTCAGCCCCAGCATTTT. This gives the protein CASSEVGSRGQPQHF.

The chain has TRBV15 and TRBJ1-2; D gene uncertain. Germline CDR1 is LNHNV and CDR2 is YYDKDF (reference sequence). The ends were cut back, 1 base at V and 8 bases at J, with 8 bases in the middle. CDR3 length: 12 amino acids. CDR3 DNA: TGTGCCACCAGCAGAGGGAGTAGAGGCTACACCTTC. This codes for CATSRGSRGYTF.

V and J are TRBV27 and TRBJ1-1, with 7 bases aligning to TRBD1. Germline V gives CDR1 MNHEY, CDR2 SMNVEV (reference sequence). The CDR3 loop spans 17 amino acids. The J segment lost 0 bases and the V segment lost 7 bases, leaving 14 bases of the junction unmatched. The CDR3 DNA sequence: TGTGCCAGCACCTCCAGGGGAACAGGGGCTATGAACACTGAAGCTTTCTTT. Translating it yields CASTSRGTGAMNTEAFF.

V usage is TRBV6-4 and J usage is TRBJ2-3; TRBD2 agrees at 11 bases. J was trimmed by 2 bases and V by 8 bases; bases with no gene match: 12. This CDR3 has 17 residues. Germline CDR1 MRHNA, CDR2 SNTAGT. In DNA, the CDR3 is TGTGCCAGCTCAGTGATGGGGACTAGCGGCCTCACAGATACGCAGTATTTT. Protein product: CASSVMGTSGLTDTQYF.

CDR3 loop: CASSKVAGAYEQYF. The DNA for the CDR3 is TGTGCCAGTAGTAAGGTAGCGGGGGCCTACGAGCAGTACTTC. The gene calls are TRBV19 and TRBJ2-7; 9 positions agree with TRBD2. Germline trimming cut 4 bases from V and 2 bases from J; bases unmatched to any gene: 3. Germline CDR1 and CDR2: LNHDA and SQIVND (reference sequence). The CDR3 contains 14 residues.

The V gene is TRBV21-1, the J gene TRBJ2-7; TRBD1 is the table's D call and was not checked against the DNA. TRBV21-1 is recorded as a pseudogene. The CDR3 spans 15 residues. CDR3 in DNA: TGTGCCAGCAGCAAAGCGGGGGGACAGACCTACGAGCAGTACTTC. Its translation: CASSKAGGQTYEQYF.